Presented here are 14 T cell receptor beta chains from one specimen sequenced in a study of neurological immune-mediated disorders. From the 5' RACE reads, TCRdb called clonotypes with MiXCR, one entry per CDR3 protein. The sample includes approximately 48,000 distinct CDR3 sequences, roughly 17% of them seen just once. The source material was PBMCs. The receptor set was obtained from a man aged 60-69 years in good health.

This clonotype was observed many times. J is TRBJ2-7 and V is TRBV6-2 or TRBV6-3, with D possibly TRBD1 on 5 matching bases. The CDR3 is 14 amino acids. V dropped 6 bases and J dropped 3 bases, with 15 bases sitting between them. Germline V gene data show CDR1 as MNHEY and CDR2 as SVGEGT. The CDR3 bases are TGTGCCAGCAGAGATCAGGGTTTTGTCTACGAGCAGTACTTC. Translation gives CASRDQGFVYEQYF.

This clonotype was observed at least ten times. V gene TRBV20-1 combines with J gene TRBJ2-1; maybe TRBD1 (6 bases). With 6 bases removed from V and 5 bases from J, the gap between germline ends came to 17 bases. Germline V CDR1 and CDR2: DFQATT, SNEGSKA (reference sequence). The CDR3 sequence is 14 residues long. CDR3 in amino acids: CSADTGFRDNEQFF. The CDR3 nucleotides read TGCAGTGCAGATACAGGGTTTCGGGACAATGAGCAGTTCTTC.

In its sample, this clonotype was seen many times. The J gene is TRBJ1-2, the V gene TRBV9, with a possible D match to TRBD1 (6 bases). Germline V gene sequence: CDR1 SGDLS, CDR2 YYNGEE. The V gene lost 1 base and the J gene lost 4 bases, with 11 bases spanning the gap. The CDR3 totals 14 residues. CDR3 nucleotide sequence: TGTGCCAGCAGCGTAACCGGACAGAGCTATGGCTACACCTTC. Protein: CASSVTGQSYGYTF.

This clonotype occurred many times. The genes are TRBV3-1 and TRBJ1-5; D is undetermined. V was pared by 1 base and J by 1 base, with 5 bases between. Germline CDR1 LGHDT, CDR2 YNNKEL (reference sequence). CDR3 length: 14 amino acids. CDR3 amino acids: CASSQGRSNQPQHF. In DNA, the CDR3 is TGTGCCAGCAGCCAAGGGAGGAGCAATCAGCCCCAGCATTTT. The entire variable domain, with the rest obtained from reference TRBV3-1 and TRBJ1-5, is as follows: DTAVSQTPKYLVTQMGNDKSIKCEQNLGHDTMYWYKQDSKKFLKIMFSYNNKELIINETVPNRFSPKSPDKAHLNLHINSLELGDSAVYFCASSQGRSNQPQHFGDGTRLSIL.

The chain joins TRBV10-3 to TRBJ2-2; the D gene is possibly TRBD2 (6 bases). Trimming took 6 bases from V and 1 from J, leaving 9 bases between them. The V gene's germline CDR1 is ENHRY and CDR2 SYGVKD. The CDR3 spans 14 residues. Here the CDR3 DNA reads TGTGCCATCAGCGGGAGTAAGAACACCGGGGAGCTGTTTTTT. The encoded protein is CAISGSKNTGELFF.

V and J are TRBV27 and TRBJ2-1; 9 bases match TRBD2. Germline V lookup: CDR1 MNHEY, CDR2 SMNVEV (reference sequence). The ends lost 6 bases at V and 5 bases at J; junction bases unmatched: 5. The CDR3 spans 14 residues. The CDR3 DNA follows: TGTGCCAGCAGACGGACTAGCGTAGACAATGAGCAGTTCTTC. Its translation: CASRRTSVDNEQFF.

This clonotype was counted between two and nine times. The V and J genes are TRBV18 and TRBJ1-5; 9 nucleotides match TRBD1. Germline loops: CDR1 KGHSH, CDR2 LQKENI. The length of the CDR3 is 14 residues. V shed 6 bases, J shed 4 bases, and the junction held 4 bases outside the gene matches. CDR3 in amino acids: CASSSGQGNQPQHF. The CDR3, as DNA: TGTGCCAGCTCTTCGGGACAGGGAAATCAGCCCCAGCATTTT.

This clonotype was seen at least ten times. The V and J genes are TRBV5-1 and TRBJ1-5; maybe TRBD1 (5 bases). The CDR3 consists of 16 residues. Germline CDR1 SGHRS, CDR2 YFSETQ. Between the trimmed V and J ends, which lost 4 bases and 0 bases, there was a span of 14 bases. The CDR3 sequence: CASSVSGTDSNQPQHF. The CDR3 DNA reads TGCGCCAGCAGCGTTTCCGGGACCGATAGCAATCAGCCCCAGCATTTT.

This clonotype showed up many times. This chain connects TRBV5-1 to TRBJ1-4; tentatively, D is TRBD1 (6 bases). Germline loops: CDR1 SGHRS, CDR2 YFSETQ. CDR3 size: 14 residues. V was trimmed by 2 bases and J by 7 bases, leaving 12 bases between them. The CDR3 DNA reads TGCGCCAGCAGCTTTCTTGGGGGCAGTGAAAAACTGTTTTTT. Translation gives CASSFLGGSEKLFF.

With regard to this clonotype: Just one base apart from a much larger clone, this may be a read error. This rearrangement joins TRBV6-6 to TRBJ2-7, with 8 bases matching TRBD2. The CDR3 contains 17 residues. Trimming took 8 bases from V and 0 from J; bases not matched to a gene: 15. From germline, CDR1 is MNHNY and CDR2 SVGAGI (reference sequence). The CDR3 protein is CASALSGGRGSSYEQYF. The CDR3 nucleotides are TGTGCCAGCGCCCTATCGGGGGGGCGGGGAAGCTCCTACGAGCAGTACTTC.

This clonotype appeared once. This sequence may be a read error, since a much larger clone differs from it by one base. The rearrangement links TRBV27 to TRBJ2-5; 9 nucleotides agree with TRBD1. The DNA end lines up better with TRBJ2-7; the J call may be wrong. CDR1 is MNHEY, CDR2 SMNVEV, per germline (reference sequence). The CDR3 is 16 residues long. Written as DNA, the CDR3 is TGTGCCAGCAGTTTATCTGGGACAGGGTCTATCTACGAGCAGTACTTC. Protein product: CASSLSGTGSIYEQYF.

The table lists this clonotype with many counts. V and J are TRBV11-3 and TRBJ2-1; D call uncertain. Germline V CDR1 and CDR2: SGHNT, YENEEA. This CDR3 is built from 13 residues. V was pared by 1 base and J by 3 bases, with 4 bases between. This chain's CDR3 is CASSLALYNEQFF. CDR3 nucleotide sequence: TGTGCCAGCAGCTTAGCTCTCTACAATGAGCAGTTCTTC.

This clonotype was observed at least ten times. This chain uses TRBV7-8 with TRBJ2-1, with D perhaps TRBD1 (5 bases). V gave up 5 bases and J gave up 14 bases, with 28 bases separating them. The CDR3 loop spans 16 amino acids. Germline V gene lookup returns CDR1 SGHVS and CDR2 FQNEAQ. CDR3 region: CASSRLASVDRVGEFF. CDR3 in DNA: TGTGCCAGCAGCCGCCTGGCTTCAGTAGACAGAGTGGGCGAGTTCTTC.

Comments on this clonotype: Possible read error: a much larger clone is one base away. V is TRBV20-1 and J is TRBJ1-1, with 8 bases aligning to TRBD1. With V trimmed by 6 bases and J by 4 bases, 7 bases remained unmatched. Germline V gene data show CDR1 as DFQATT and CDR2 as SNEGSKA (reference sequence). This CDR3 region has 13 residues. The CDR3, as DNA: TGCAGTGCCTCAGGGGGCTTGATCACTGAAGCTTTCTTT. The encoded protein is CSASGGLITEAFF.